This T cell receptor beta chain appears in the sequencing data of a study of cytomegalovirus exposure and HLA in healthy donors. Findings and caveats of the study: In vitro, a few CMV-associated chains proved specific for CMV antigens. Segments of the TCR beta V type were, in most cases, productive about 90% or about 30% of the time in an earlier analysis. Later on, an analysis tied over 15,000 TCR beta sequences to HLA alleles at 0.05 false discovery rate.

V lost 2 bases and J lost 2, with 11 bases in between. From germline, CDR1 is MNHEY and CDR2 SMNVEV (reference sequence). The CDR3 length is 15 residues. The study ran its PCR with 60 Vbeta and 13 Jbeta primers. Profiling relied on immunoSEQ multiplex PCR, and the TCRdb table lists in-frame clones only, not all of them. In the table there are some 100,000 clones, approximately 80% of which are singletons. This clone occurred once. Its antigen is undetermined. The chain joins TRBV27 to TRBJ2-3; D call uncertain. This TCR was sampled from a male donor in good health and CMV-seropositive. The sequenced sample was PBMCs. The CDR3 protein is CASSLIPTLTDTQYF. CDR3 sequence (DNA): TGTGCCAGCAGTTTAATCCCGACACTCACAGATACGCAGTATTTT.